The rows below give T cell receptor beta chains drawn from one sample of a study of vaccination and CD4 T cells after COVID-19. These TCRs' antigens remain unknown. TCRdb ran MiXCR on the PCR reads and lists one entry per CDR3 protein. The data contain 7,500 or so distinct CDR3 sequences, 73% of them singletons. Sequenced material: CD4+ T cells from blood, cultured in vitro. These receptors originate from a human donor who had recovered from COVID-19. CDR3s include the opening cysteine and the closing phenylalanine or tryptophan. Fields, in order: clone size, V gene, J gene, D gene, CDR3 protein, CDR3 DNA. D genes are given only for firm matches. Some rows mark clone size as missing; the rest say once, few, many or name a class of expanded clone.

clone_size: .
v_call: TRBV7-6
j_call: TRBJ1-6
d_call: .
cdr3_aa: CASSPQEGNSPLHF
cdr3_nt: TGTGCCAGCAGCCCCCAGGAGGGTAACTCACCCCTCCACTTT

clone_size: .
v_call: TRBV28
j_call: TRBJ2-1
d_call: TRBD2
cdr3_aa: CASSSPTSGGYNEQFF
cdr3_nt: TGTGCCAGCAGTTCGCCGACTAGCGGGGGGTACAATGAGCAGTTCTTC

clone_size: medium-sized
v_call: TRBV28
j_call: TRBJ2-5
d_call: .
cdr3_aa: CASSIQGLQQTQYF
cdr3_nt: TGTGCCAGCAGTATACAGGGTCTTCAACAGACCCAGTACTTC

clone_size: .
v_call: TRBV7-2
j_call: TRBJ2-2
d_call: TRBD2
cdr3_aa: CASSPGLAKTGELFF
cdr3_nt: TGTGCCAGCAGCCCCGGACTAGCAAAGACCGGGGAGCTGTTTTTT

clone_size: .
v_call: TRBV6-1
j_call: TRBJ1-5
d_call: .
cdr3_aa: CASRATNRDFYSNQPQHF
cdr3_nt: TGTGCCAGCAGAGCAACTAACCGGGACTTTTATAGCAATCAGCCCCAGCATTTT

clone_size: few
v_call: TRBV7-9
j_call: TRBJ2-7
d_call: TRBD2
cdr3_aa: CASSLRTSGTHEQYF
cdr3_nt: TGTGCCAGCAGCTTAAGGACTAGCGGGACTCACGAGCAGTACTTC

clone_size: .
v_call: TRBV29-1
j_call: TRBJ2-7
d_call: TRBD2
cdr3_aa: CSVEGLAGGSYEQYF
cdr3_nt: TGCAGCGTTGAAGGTCTAGCGGGAGGATCCTACGAGCAGTACTTC

clone_size: few
v_call: TRBV5-4
j_call: TRBJ2-3
d_call: .
cdr3_aa: CASSLWQGSTDTQYF
cdr3_nt: TGTGCCAGCAGCTTGTGGCAGGGGAGCACAGATACGCAGTATTTT

clone_size: once
v_call: TRBV2
j_call: TRBJ2-6
d_call: TRBD1
cdr3_aa: CARGTGGSGANVLTF
cdr3_nt: TGTGCCAGGGGGACAGGGGGTTCTGGGGCCAACGTCCTGACTTTC

clone_size: .
v_call: TRBV6-5
j_call: TRBJ2-7
d_call: TRBD2
cdr3_aa: CASSYTQTSGSGEQYF
cdr3_nt: TGTGCCAGCAGTTACACTCAGACTAGCGGGAGTGGCGAGCAGTACTTC

clone_size: .
v_call: TRBV20-1
j_call: TRBJ1-5
d_call: .
cdr3_aa: CSAGFYSNQPQHF
cdr3_nt: TGCAGTGCGGGATTTTATAGCAATCAGCCCCAGCATTTT

clone_size: .
v_call: TRBV11-2
j_call: TRBJ2-1
d_call: .
cdr3_aa: CASSPNRHSYNEQFF
cdr3_nt: TGTGCCAGCAGCCCAAACCGGCACTCCTACAATGAGCAGTTCTTC

clone_size: few
v_call: TRBV6-2/TRBV6-3
j_call: TRBJ2-5
d_call: TRBD2
cdr3_aa: CASTMGGSGGTQYF
cdr3_nt: TGTGCCAGCACCATGGGGGGTAGCGGGGGGACCCAGTACTTC

clone_size: .
v_call: TRBV5-5
j_call: TRBJ1-2
d_call: .
cdr3_aa: CASSLAGANGYTF
cdr3_nt: TGTGCCAGCAGCTTGGCGGGGGCTAATGGCTACACCTTC

clone_size: .
v_call: TRBV11-2
j_call: TRBJ1-1
d_call: TRBD1
cdr3_aa: CASSTQTGASEAFF
cdr3_nt: TGTGCCAGCAGCACCCAGACAGGGGCAAGTGAAGCTTTCTTT

clone_size: .
v_call: TRBV28
j_call: TRBJ1-1
d_call: .
cdr3_aa: CASSTAGKGGTEAFF
cdr3_nt: TGTGCCAGCAGCACCGCAGGGAAGGGCGGCACTGAAGCTTTCTTT

clone_size: once
v_call: TRBV6-2/TRBV6-3
j_call: TRBJ2-5
d_call: TRBD2
cdr3_aa: CASSYRAGAVGETQYF
cdr3_nt: TGTGCCAGCAGTTACAGGGCGGGAGCAGTTGGGGAGACCCAGTACTTC

clone_size: .
v_call: TRBV6-1
j_call: TRBJ2-2
d_call: .
cdr3_aa: CASTPSANTGELFF
cdr3_nt: TGTGCCAGCACCCCGTCAGCGAACACCGGGGAGCTGTTTTTT

clone_size: .
v_call: TRBV20-1
j_call: TRBJ2-2
d_call: TRBD1
cdr3_aa: CSAEPGGHTGELFF
cdr3_nt: TGCAGTGCTGAACCAGGGGGCCACACCGGGGAGCTGTTTTTT

clone_size: .
v_call: TRBV28
j_call: TRBJ2-3
d_call: .
cdr3_aa: CASSLGGGTQYF
cdr3_nt: TGTGCCAGCAGTCTTGGAGGGGGTACGCAGTATTTT

clone_size: .
v_call: TRBV20-1
j_call: TRBJ2-5
d_call: .
cdr3_aa: CSALEGGRETQYF
cdr3_nt: TGCAGTGCTCTAGAGGGGGGGAGGGAGACCCAGTACTTC

clone_size: .
v_call: TRBV2
j_call: TRBJ1-1
d_call: TRBD1
cdr3_aa: CASRRDRKDTEAFF
cdr3_nt: TGTGCCAGCCGCAGGGACAGGAAGGACACTGAAGCTTTCTTT

clone_size: few
v_call: TRBV25-1
j_call: TRBJ2-1
d_call: .
cdr3_aa: CASSASQGYNEQFF
cdr3_nt: TGTGCCAGCAGTGCGTCCCAGGGCTACAATGAGCAGTTCTTC

clone_size: .
v_call: TRBV20-1
j_call: TRBJ1-3
d_call: .
cdr3_aa: CSARQRGDSGNTIYF
cdr3_nt: TGCAGTGCTAGACAAAGGGGGGATTCCGGAAACACCATATATTTT

clone_size: .
v_call: TRBV6-4
j_call: TRBJ2-1
d_call: .
cdr3_aa: CASRTEGGEQFF
cdr3_nt: TGTGCCAGCAGAACGGAGGGGGGTGAGCAGTTCTTC